One sample yielded the 8 T cell receptor beta chains listed below, sequenced in a study of blood T cells in healthy people across ages. Sample-barcoded 5' priming and a J-beta primer mix drove a second PCR of roughly 6 to 12 cycles. TCRdb analysed the 5' RACE reads with MiXCR anew, one entry per CDR3 protein. The sample holds about 800,000 distinct CDR3 sequences, more than 20% seen once. This same sample was also taken into another study, of T cells of mothers and their children.

The specimen sequenced was blood. These receptor sequences come from a boy under 18 in good health.

In this sample, this clonotype turned up many times. V usage is TRBV24-1 and J usage is TRBJ2-7; TRBD2 is a possible D gene (5 bases). CDR3 length: 15 residues. The germline gives CDR1 KGHDR, CDR2 SFDVKD. Trimming removed 3 bases at V and 3 bases at J, with 14 bases between. CDR3 protein: CATSDNTGNVYEQYF. CDR3 nucleotide sequence: TGTGCCACCAGTGATAACACGGGGAACGTCTACGAGCAGTACTTC.

This clonotype has more than one count but fewer than ten. J is TRBJ1-6 and V is TRBV5-1; a weak D match, TRBD1 (5 bases). Germline CDR1 and CDR2: SGHRS and YFSETQ. Trimming took off 4 bases at V and 0 bases at J, with 14 bases between the two ends. CDR3 length: 17 residues. The CDR3 is CASSRGPESSYNSPLHF. Here the CDR3 DNA reads TGCGCCAGCAGCAGGGGCCCGGAGAGCTCCTATAATTCACCCCTCCACTTT.

The chain recombines TRBV20-1 with TRBJ2-3; TRBD2 agrees at 10 bases. The length of the CDR3 is 17 residues. The trim removed 5 bases at V and 4 bases at J, leaving 15 bases unmatched. The germline CDR1 and CDR2 sequences are DFQATT and SNEGSKA (reference sequence). CDR3 region: CSAVGQGRAGGADTQYF. CDR3 DNA sequence: TGCAGTGCTGTAGGACAGGGACGAGCGGGAGGGGCAGATACGCAGTATTTT.

This clonotype has a handful of counts. The chain carries TRBV7-9 and TRBJ2-5; TRBD1 might be the D (6 bases). Germline loops: CDR1 SEHNR, CDR2 FQNEAQ (reference sequence). This CDR3 has 14 amino acids. V was clipped by 5 bases and J by 4 bases, with 14 bases between them. Written as DNA, the CDR3 is TGTGCCAGCAGCCCCAAGCAGGGGATAGAGACCCAGTACTTC. Translated: CASSPKQGIETQYF. Together with reference TRBV7-9 and TRBJ2-5, the CDR3 gives the full variable domain: DTGVSQNPRHKITKRGQNVTFRCDPISEHNRLYWYRQTLGQGPEFLTYFQNEAQLEKSRLLSDRFSAERPKGSFSTLEIQRTEQGDSAMYLCASSPKQGIETQYFGPGTRLLVL.

For this clonotype: This may come from a read error, since a much larger clone is one base off. This chain uses TRBV27 with TRBJ1-4, with D perhaps TRBD1 (5 bases). Per germline, CDR1 MNHEY and CDR2 SMNVEV (reference sequence). The CDR3 extends over 12 amino acids. CDR3 residues: CASSSGIGKLLF. The DNA of the CDR3 is TGTGCCAGCAGTTCAGGGATCGGAAAACTGCTTTTT. Full variable domain (missing parts from reference TRBV27 and TRBJ1-4): EAQVTQNPRYLITVTGKKLTVTCSQNMNHEYMSWYRQDPGLGLRQIYYSMNVEVTDKGDVPEGYKVSRKEKRNFPLILESPSPNQTSLYFCASSSGIGKLLFGSGTQLSVL.

This clonotype was recorded a few times. The V gene is TRBV5-1, the J gene TRBJ1-1; TRBD1 matches at 7 bases. Germline V gives CDR1 SGHRS, CDR2 YFSETQ. The V and J ends lost 7 bases and 1 base, in that order; junction bases with no gene match: 7. This CDR3 has 14 amino acids. The CDR3 bases are TGCGCCAGCGGCAGGGGGACAGCGAACACTGAAGCTTTCTTT. Residues: CASGRGTANTEAFF.

The J gene is TRBJ2-3, the V gene TRBV15; 8 bases are shared with TRBD1. Germline V gene data show CDR1 as LNHNV and CDR2 as YYDKDF (reference sequence). This CDR3 is built from 17 residues. The V gene end was trimmed by 2 bases and the J gene end by 2 bases; junction bases not matched to a gene: 9. CDR3 sequence (DNA): TGTGCCACCAGCAGACACCGGACAGGGCACACCACAGATACGCAGTATTTT. This encodes CATSRHRTGHTTDTQYF.

This chain links TRBV9 with TRBJ2-2, with unresolved D. This CDR3 region has 16 residues. Germline CDR1 and CDR2: SGDLS and YYNGEE. Trimming removed 3 bases at V and 5 bases at J, with 17 bases between. The CDR3 sequence: CASSGTEWGRTGELFF. The CDR3, as DNA: TGTGCCAGCAGCGGCACGGAGTGGGGAAGAACCGGGGAGCTGTTTTTT.